The rows below give T cell receptor beta chains drawn from one sample of a study of blood T cells in healthy people across ages. TCRdb re-analysed the 5' RACE reads in MiXCR, keeping a single row per CDR3 protein. Of hundreds of thousands of distinct CDR3 sequences listed, about 26% were seen once; the top ten hold 3.6%. These data also formed part of another study, on T cells of mothers and their children.

Sequenced material: blood. The receptors were sampled from a boy aged 2 to 10 in good health. Each CDR3 is given with its conserved first and last residue. Fields, in order: CDR3 protein, CDR3 DNA, V gene, clone size, D gene, J gene. The D gene is left open where the match is weak. Clone size is stated in some rows and not others, as once, few, many or a class when expanded.

CDR3aa: CASTTQGGISNQPQHF; CDR3nt: TGTGCCAGCACCACACAGGGAGGGATTAGCAATCAGCCCCAGCATTTT; v_gene: TRBV12-3/TRBV12-4; abundance: few; d_gene: .; j_gene: TRBJ1-5
CDR3aa: CSARDARNLYQETQYF; CDR3nt: TGCAGTGCTAGAGATGCGAGGAATTTGTACCAAGAGACCCAGTACTTC; v_gene: TRBV20-1; abundance: .; d_gene: .; j_gene: TRBJ2-5
CDR3aa: CSASTDNEQFF; CDR3nt: TGCAGTGCTTCGACGGACAATGAGCAGTTCTTC; v_gene: TRBV20-1; abundance: few; d_gene: .; j_gene: TRBJ2-1
CDR3aa: CASSQESGVEQFF; CDR3nt: TGCGCCAGCAGCCAAGAGAGTGGGGTCGAGCAGTTCTTC; v_gene: TRBV4-3; abundance: .; d_gene: .; j_gene: TRBJ2-1
CDR3aa: CASSLRGLTNEKLFF; CDR3nt: TGTGCCAGCAGTTTACGGGGATTAACTAATGAAAAACTGTTTTTT; v_gene: TRBV12-3/TRBV12-4; abundance: .; d_gene: .; j_gene: TRBJ1-4
CDR3aa: CASGTGGKETQYF; CDR3nt: TGTGCCTCCGGGACAGGGGGCAAGGAGACCCAGTACTTC; v_gene: TRBV10-3; abundance: .; d_gene: TRBD1; j_gene: TRBJ2-5
CDR3aa: CASTGSGANVLTF; CDR3nt: TGTGCCAGCACCGGCTCTGGGGCCAACGTCCTGACTTTC; v_gene: TRBV28; abundance: many; d_gene: .; j_gene: TRBJ2-6
CDR3aa: CASGRQGSNQPQHF; CDR3nt: TGTGCCAGCGGTAGACAGGGGTCTAATCAGCCCCAGCATTTT; v_gene: TRBV27; abundance: few; d_gene: TRBD1; j_gene: TRBJ1-5
CDR3aa: CASRANSGQGRETQYF; CDR3nt: TGTGCCAGTCGGGCGAACTCGGGACAGGGGAGGGAGACCCAGTACTTC; v_gene: TRBV19; abundance: .; d_gene: TRBD1; j_gene: TRBJ2-5
CDR3aa: CACSFLGSGEKLFF; CDR3nt: TGTGCCTGCAGTTTTTTGGGCTCGGGGGAAAAACTGTTTTTT; v_gene: TRBV27; abundance: .; d_gene: .; j_gene: TRBJ1-4
CDR3aa: CATSRVGGTNTEAFF; CDR3nt: TGTGCCACCAGCAGAGTGGGAGGTACGAACACTGAAGCTTTCTTT; v_gene: TRBV15; abundance: few; d_gene: .; j_gene: TRBJ1-1
CDR3aa: CASSQDAGGPPNEQFF; CDR3nt: TGCGCCAGCAGCCAAGACGCGGGAGGGCCCCCCAATGAGCAGTTCTTC; v_gene: TRBV4-1; abundance: .; d_gene: TRBD2; j_gene: TRBJ2-1
CDR3aa: CASSGGTSGIYEQYF; CDR3nt: TGTGCCAGCAGCGGCGGGACTAGCGGCATCTACGAGCAGTACTTC; v_gene: TRBV7-2; abundance: .; d_gene: TRBD2; j_gene: TRBJ2-7
CDR3aa: CATSRGFQNTDTQYF; CDR3nt: TGTGCCACCAGCAGAGGGTTCCAGAACACAGATACGCAGTATTTT; v_gene: TRBV15; abundance: few; d_gene: .; j_gene: TRBJ2-3
CDR3aa: CASSGLAGDPYEQYF; CDR3nt: TGTGCCAGCAGTGGTCTAGCGGGGGACCCCTACGAGCAGTACTTC; v_gene: TRBV6-1; abundance: .; d_gene: TRBD2; j_gene: TRBJ2-7
CDR3aa: CASTPSRGSPYEQYF; CDR3nt: TGTGCCAGCACTCCAAGCAGGGGATCCCCCTACGAGCAGTACTTC; v_gene: TRBV12-3/TRBV12-4; abundance: few; d_gene: .; j_gene: TRBJ2-7
CDR3aa: CAIGEMGNYGYTF; CDR3nt: TGTGCCATCGGTGAGATGGGTAACTATGGCTACACCTTC; v_gene: TRBV10-3; abundance: .; d_gene: .; j_gene: TRBJ1-2
CDR3aa: CSAIAGLAKNIQYF; CDR3nt: TGCAGTGCCATAGCGGGCCTAGCCAAAAACATTCAGTACTTC; v_gene: TRBV20-1; abundance: .; d_gene: TRBD2; j_gene: TRBJ2-4
CDR3aa: CSVERGSPGTDTQYF; CDR3nt: TGCAGCGTTGAGAGGGGCAGTCCTGGCACAGATACGCAGTATTTT; v_gene: TRBV29-1; abundance: .; d_gene: .; j_gene: TRBJ2-3
CDR3aa: CASSEFGEQFF; CDR3nt: TGTGCCAGCAGTGAGTTTGGTGAGCAGTTCTTC; v_gene: TRBV6-1; abundance: few; d_gene: .; j_gene: TRBJ2-1
CDR3aa: CSVEWGETQYF; CDR3nt: TGCAGCGTAGAATGGGGAGAGACCCAGTACTTC; v_gene: TRBV20-1; abundance: few; d_gene: .; j_gene: TRBJ2-5
CDR3aa: CASSSRQGDYNEQFF; CDR3nt: TGCGCCAGCAGCTCGAGACAGGGGGATTACAATGAGCAGTTCTTC; v_gene: TRBV5-1; abundance: few; d_gene: TRBD1; j_gene: TRBJ2-1
CDR3aa: CASSLVSTASPGELFF; CDR3nt: TGTGCCAGCAGCTTAGTCTCTACCGCTAGTCCCGGGGAGCTGTTTTTT; v_gene: TRBV7-6; abundance: .; d_gene: .; j_gene: TRBJ2-2
CDR3aa: CASSLVGLGAKNIQYF; CDR3nt: TGTGCTAGCAGCTTAGTCGGGTTGGGGGCCAAAAACATTCAGTACTTC; v_gene: TRBV7-7; abundance: .; d_gene: .; j_gene: TRBJ2-4
CDR3aa: CASARGAFGQETQYF; CDR3nt: TGTGCTAGTGCCCGGGGGGCGTTTGGGCAAGAGACCCAGTACTTC; v_gene: TRBV12-5; abundance: .; d_gene: .; j_gene: TRBJ2-5
CDR3aa: CASSLVGGDNSPLHF; CDR3nt: TGCGCCAGCAGCTTGGTCGGGGGCGATAATTCACCCCTCCACTTT; v_gene: TRBV5-1; abundance: .; d_gene: .; j_gene: TRBJ1-6
CDR3aa: CASSTYRGRGRGLNSPLHF; CDR3nt: TGTGCCAGCAGTACCTACAGGGGGCGAGGCCGCGGGCTTAATTCACCCCTCCACTTT; v_gene: TRBV6-2/TRBV6-3; abundance: few; d_gene: TRBD1; j_gene: TRBJ1-6
CDR3aa: CAGSVVPSLETTDTQYF; CDR3nt: TGTGCCGGCAGCGTAGTGCCCTCTCTAGAAACCACAGATACGCAGTATTTT; v_gene: TRBV9; abundance: few; d_gene: .; j_gene: TRBJ2-3
CDR3aa: CASSLDPGLAGSTYNEQFF; CDR3nt: TGTGCCAGCAGCTTAGACCCGGGACTAGCGGGGTCAACCTACAATGAGCAGTTCTTC; v_gene: TRBV7-8; abundance: once; d_gene: TRBD2; j_gene: TRBJ2-1
CDR3aa: CASGPTGIGYEQYF; CDR3nt: TGTGCCAGCGGGCCCACAGGGATTGGTTACGAGCAGTACTTC; v_gene: TRBV5-5; abundance: few; d_gene: .; j_gene: TRBJ2-7
CDR3aa: CASSQKLVQEPTNEKLFF; CDR3nt: TGCGCCAGCAGCCAAAAGTTGGTGCAGGAACCAACTAATGAAAAACTGTTTTTT; v_gene: TRBV4-1; abundance: .; d_gene: .; j_gene: TRBJ1-4
CDR3aa: CASSSSPDSPEAFF; CDR3nt: TGTGCCAGCAGTTCCAGCCCGGACAGCCCTGAAGCTTTCTTT; v_gene: TRBV12-3/TRBV12-4; abundance: .; d_gene: .; j_gene: TRBJ1-1
CDR3aa: CASSSSRQGGQPQHF; CDR3nt: TGTGCCAGCAGTTCTAGCCGGCAGGGTGGTCAGCCCCAGCATTTT; v_gene: TRBV6-5; abundance: few; d_gene: .; j_gene: TRBJ1-5
CDR3aa: CASSLATGGGTEAFF; CDR3nt: TGCGCCAGCAGCTTGGCGACAGGGGGAGGCACTGAAGCTTTCTTT; v_gene: TRBV5-1; abundance: many; d_gene: TRBD1; j_gene: TRBJ1-1
CDR3aa: CASSDTSRETQYF; CDR3nt: TGTGCCAGCAGTGATACTAGCAGGGAGACCCAGTACTTC; v_gene: TRBV12-3/TRBV12-4; abundance: .; d_gene: .; j_gene: TRBJ2-5
CDR3aa: CASSIVGATGELFF; CDR3nt: TGTGCCAGTAGTATAGTGGGGGCCACCGGGGAGCTGTTTTTT; v_gene: TRBV19; abundance: .; d_gene: .; j_gene: TRBJ2-2
CDR3aa: CSAPPASGGRDTQYF; CDR3nt: TGCAGTGCCCCACCGGCTAGCGGGGGCCGGGATACGCAGTATTTT; v_gene: TRBV20-1; abundance: .; d_gene: TRBD2; j_gene: TRBJ2-3
CDR3aa: CAWKGLQEDGGGYTF; CDR3nt: TGTGCCTGGAAGGGTTTGCAGGAGGACGGAGGAGGCTACACCTTC; v_gene: TRBV30; abundance: .; d_gene: .; j_gene: TRBJ1-2
CDR3aa: CSARRTGSSYEQYF; CDR3nt: TGCAGTGCTAGGAGGACAGGGAGTTCCTACGAGCAGTACTTC; v_gene: TRBV20-1; abundance: .; d_gene: TRBD1; j_gene: TRBJ2-7
CDR3aa: CASSRLAGGPSEQFF; CDR3nt: TGTGCCAGCAGCCGACTAGCGGGAGGGCCGAGTGAGCAGTTCTTC; v_gene: TRBV27; abundance: .; d_gene: TRBD2; j_gene: TRBJ2-1